This T cell receptor (beta chain) emerged from a study of response to subunit inactivated influenza vaccine. Overall study results and limits: Researchers suggested that each seasonal influenza vaccination recruits few new T cells.

With V trimmed by 0 bases and J by 6 bases, 8 bases remained unmatched. The CDR3 sequence is 17 residues long. From germline, CDR1 is LNHDA and CDR2 SQIVND (reference sequence). This clonotype was seen a handful of times. The antigen remains unidentified. One entry per CDR3 protein, called by TCRdb with MiXCR from the RT-PCR reads. The sample consists of around 540,000 distinct CDR3 sequences, over 9.5% of them appearing once. This receptor was identified in a man aged 50 to 59 who received an inactivated influenza vaccine. J is TRBJ2-1 and V is TRBV19; TRBD2 agrees at 10 bases. The material sequenced was PBMCs from blood, taken on the day of vaccination. The CDR3 DNA sequence: TGTGCCAGTAGTATAGATTATGCCCTAGCGGGAGCCAATGAGCAGTTCTTC. Translation gives CASSIDYALAGANEQFF.